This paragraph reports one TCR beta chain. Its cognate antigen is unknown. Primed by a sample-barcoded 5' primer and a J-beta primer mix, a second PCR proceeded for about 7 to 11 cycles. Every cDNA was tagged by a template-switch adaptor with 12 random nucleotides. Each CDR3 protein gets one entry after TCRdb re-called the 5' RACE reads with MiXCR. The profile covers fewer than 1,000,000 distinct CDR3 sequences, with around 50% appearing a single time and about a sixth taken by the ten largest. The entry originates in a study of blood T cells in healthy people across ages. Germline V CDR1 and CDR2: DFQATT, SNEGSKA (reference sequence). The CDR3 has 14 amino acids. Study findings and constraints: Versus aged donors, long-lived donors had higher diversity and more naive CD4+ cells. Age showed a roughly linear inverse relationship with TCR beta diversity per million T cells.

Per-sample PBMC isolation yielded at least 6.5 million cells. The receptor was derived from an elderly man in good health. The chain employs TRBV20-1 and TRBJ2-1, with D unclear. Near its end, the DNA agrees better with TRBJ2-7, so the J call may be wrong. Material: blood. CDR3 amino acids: CSATDTGSYNEQYF. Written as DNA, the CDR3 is TGCAGTGCTACTGACACCGGCTCCTACAATGAGCAGTACTTC.